The clone carrying this T cell receptor (beta chain) was counted ten times or more. Antigen unknown. Per germline, CDR1 DFQATT and CDR2 SNEGSKA (reference sequence). Trimming cost V 3 bases and J 1 base, with 6 bases left between them. The CDR3 consists of 12 residues. The sample comes from a study of T-cell memory formation after mild COVID-19. 5'RACE primed at constant segments yielded TCR alpha and TCR beta cDNA libraries bearing sample barcodes and UMIs. TCRdb redid the calling of the 5' RACE reads with MiXCR, one entry per CDR3 protein. This table holds under 450,000 distinct CDR3 sequences, approximately 15% found once. Findings and limits, study-wide: Day 37-peaking second-wave clones had unconfirmed SARS-CoV-2 specificity. Memory cells collected pre-infection included some clones that later responded, suggesting cross-reactive memory joined.

The sample comprised PBMCs or a T cell subset sorted from them (not recorded which). The sequence was collected from a man between 18 and 29 years old who had mild COVID-19 (a few samples of this study predate the infection). Cell type and time point are not known. The rearrangement links TRBV20-1 to TRBJ1-1, with D unclear. Here the CDR3 DNA reads TGCAGTGCTAGGGATGCGAACACTGAAGCTTTCTTT. As protein: CSARDANTEAFF.